The sequence of this TCR beta chain was determined in a study of blood T cells in healthy people across ages (dated by TCRdb to about 2015). Background for the entire study: In model experiments, template switching captured roughly one uniquely barcoded TCR beta cDNA molecule for every two T cells. The study analyzed two additional independent replicas of 1 million unique cDNA reads from the same blood draw for two donors, one aged 18 to 30 and one aged 80 or older. The donors were divided into four age groups: young (average about 16 years), middle-aged (around 37), aged (approximately 62) and long-lived (more than 75). Using deep sequencing normalized with unique cDNA molecular identifiers, the study measured how TCR beta repertoire diversity changes with age. To avoid experimental bias, donors of different ages were randomly spread across the sequencing lanes. Study-wide conclusions, independent of this receptor: Observed TCR beta diversity per million T cells fell roughly linearly with age, and a significant reduction was already apparent by age roughly 40. Because the CMV infection status of the donors was unknown, age-related changes in expanded clonotypes may potentially have been confounded. Estimates of total diversity based on one million sequenced T cells were regarded as lower bounds and as underestimates. The long-lived group showed more naive CD4+ T cells, fewer expanded clones and increased TCR diversity than the aged group, suggesting age selection. Conclusive comparison of naive and antigen-experienced compartments was prevented by the profiling of bulk unsorted PBMCs. A strong correlation was found between observed TCR beta diversity and the percentage of naive T cells measured by flow cytometry.

This clonotype has a single count. The antigen it recognizes is unknown. Nothing much larger sits one base from this clone, and base qualities are not available. Evidence from a single read is weak. The method behind the library was 5' RACE. The reads were generated on an Illumina HiSeq 2500. A second about 7 to 11 cycle PCR used a sample-barcoded 5' primer and a J-beta primer mix. A unique molecular identifier was introduced onto each TCR beta cDNA molecule by a template-switch 5' adaptor carrying 12 random nucleotides. Each sample yielded at least 3 million CDR3-containing paired-end reads. All of the RNA was converted into first-strand cDNA using the Mint cDNA synthesis kit, with a TRBC-specific oligonucleotide serving as the primer. Following uracil-DNA glycosylase treatment, all cDNA underwent a first 18-cycle PCR with the universal primers M1SS and BC2_uni_R. Per the source publication's procedure: Normalization of each sample was performed by random selection of 1 million high-quality reads, each carrying a distinct molecular identifier. Instead of being binned into consensus sequences, reads that shared molecular identifiers were thrown out. MiTCR, run with a Q25 quality threshold and the strictest error-elimination algorithm, handled CDR3 identification, clonotype clustering and error correction. A nonparametric unseen species model with Euler transformation was used to estimate a lower bound on total TCR beta diversity. TCRdb's own reprocessing of the public reads used fastp at Q25 and MiXCR and kept productive beta chains. Entries that share a CDR3 protein sequence are merged under the most common genes and DNA. TCRdb, not the authors, supplied the V and J calls. Across this sample there are about 700,000 distinct CDR3 sequences, with 32% seen only once. The biggest ten clones account for 15% of the sample.

Systemically healthy Caucasian individuals from Russia, over 30 in total and aged about 6 to 95 years, were included as donors. Around 9.9 milliliters of peripheral blood were collected from each donor into EDTA-treated Vacutainer tubes. PBMCs were isolated by Ficoll-Paque density-gradient centrifugation, with at least 6 million obtained per sample. Trizol reagent was used to extract total RNA from PBMCs, with at least 5.5 micrograms per sample. The percentages of naive CD45RAhigh/CD27high T cells were determined by flow cytometry on a PBMC aliquot from every donor. The germline V gene (reference sequence) yields DFQATT for CDR1 and SNEGSKA for CDR2. Trimming takes 0 bases from V and 6 bases from J, and the germline ends sit 8 bases apart. The CDR3 sequence holds 12 residues, the cysteine and phenylalanine included. The only DNA kept is the CDR3, 36 bases in frame from the first base.

The sequence links TRBV20-1 to TRBJ1-1; the D gene cannot be resolved reliably. Sequencing was done on a sample of blood. The TCR originated in an elderly woman in good health. Donor details come from another sample of the same person, matched by shared clones. In nucleotide form, the sequence is TGCAGTGCTAGAGATACAGATTCTGAAGCTTTCTTT. Translated, this is CSARDTDSEAFF.